Given below is one T cell receptor beta chain in context. This clonotype was seen repeatedly, ten times or more. What this receptor recognizes is not known. Within one base of it there is no much larger clone, and no base qualities were kept. Instrument on record: Illumina NovaSeq 6000. TCRalpha and TCRbeta cDNA libraries were built by 5'RACE with constant-segment primers, adding sample barcodes and unique molecular identifiers. Trizol reagent was used to extract RNA from every sample. Amplification of the libraries took two PCR steps, and the second step added a second sample barcode plus Illumina TruSeq adapters. Libraries were sequenced on an Illumina NovaSeq with 2 x 150 bp paired-end reads. As for the original processing: With migec v1.2.7, reads were demultiplexed and then collapsed into UMI-guided consensus sequences. With mixcr v2.1.11, UMI consensuses were aligned to TRA and TRB V and J templates and assembled into clonotypes. A clonotype was counted as expanded or contracted only if both edgeR and NoisET called the change significant, with noise models trained on biological replicates. For edgeR calls, the cutoffs were a false discovery rate-adjusted p below 0.01 and a log2 fold-change threshold of 1. As an exploratory analysis of dynamics, max-normalized trajectories of the 1000 most abundant clonotypes were examined by PCA with hierarchical clustering. Each responding clone was given a CD4 or CD8 phenotype based on the CD4+ and CD8+ repertoires, which had been sequenced separately. TCRdb trimmed public reads at Q25 via fastp, called clones via MiXCR and kept in-frame beta chains. Each record represents a unique CDR3 protein, reported with the most common genes and DNA among its rows. TCRdb's processing, not the study's, gives the V and J calls here. The table for this sample lists some 130,000 distinct CDR3 sequences; approximately 15% of them were counted only once. The top ten clones comprise about 5.2% of the sample.

The sample originates from a study of T-cell memory formation after mild COVID-19 (dated by TCRdb to about 2021). With regard to the full study: TCR sequence clusters from the two donors were found to be largely donor specific. In a couple of donors, T-cell clones that expanded and contracted after mild COVID-19 were tracked by sequencing TCRalpha and TCRbeta repertoires over time. The cohort comprised two young, previously healthy adult volunteers, one female and one male.

What the authors observed across the whole study: The second-wave clones that peaked on day 37 were not confirmed to be SARS-CoV-2 specific. Contracting CD4+ clones appeared mostly in the CM and EM memory subsets, whereas CD8+ clones were enriched in EMRA. Some responding clones were detected in pre-infection memory, which suggested that pre-existing cross-reactive memory T cells had joined the SARS-CoV-2 response. The study included only a couple of mild cases, and larger cohorts that include severe cases with pre-infection samples were judged to be necessary. Clones contracting from day 15 to 85 had balanced CD4/CD8 phenotypes, while a second wave expanding from day 15 to 37 was biased towards CD4+.

Ficoll-Paque density gradient centrifugation was the method used to isolate PBMCs. The receptor comes from a young man who had mild COVID-19 (a few samples of this study predate the infection). The sample titles of this study are shuffled in the database, so cell type and time point are left out; the donor was told from shared clones. The sequenced sample consisted of PBMCs or a T cell subset sorted from them (not recorded which).

For the CDR3, the sequence is CATSRVTGVADTQYF. The DNA sequence is as follows: TGTGCCACCAGCAGAGTTACAGGGGTGGCAGATACGCAGTATTTT. The chain joins TRBV15 to TRBJ2-3; TRBD1 aligns with 7 central bases. The germline V gene (reference sequence) specifies LNHNV as CDR1 and YYDKDF as CDR2. Including the terminal cysteine and phenylalanine, the CDR3 comprises 15 residues. Here the CDR3 DNA is all that survives: 45 bases in frame from base 1. After removal of 1 base from V and 4 bases from J, the junction retains 5 bases not matched to a gene.